This section outlines one T cell receptor (beta chain) sequence together with its context. Time point indicated: persistent/refractory GD, antithyroid drugs over 5 years with positive TRAb. Scientists built the TCR library using RNA that was extracted from PBMCs. Investigators report Graves' disease was diagnosed under American Thyroid Association guidelines. The sample originates from a study of regulatory T cells in long-lasting Graves disease. Through Arm-PCR of CDR3 regions and iRepertoire HTBI primers, TCR beta libraries were built. TCRdb passed the multiplex PCR reads through MiXCR, listing each CDR3 protein once. The sample has 300,000 to 500,000 distinct CDR3 sequences, less than 25% seen once. The TCR sequence derives from a female donor with Graves disease. The material was peripheral blood mononuclear cells (PBMCs), obtained when the disease was refractory, from a patient treated with antithyroid drugs.

CDR3 loop: CATSMGLAGGFETYNEQFF. The CDR3 nucleotides read TGTGCCACCAGCATGGGACTAGCGGGAGGTTTCGAGACCTACAATGAGCAGTTCTTC. This chain uses TRBV15 with TRBJ2-1; 15 bases align to TRBD2. CDR3 size: 19 residues. V lost 4 bases, J lost 2 bases, and 9 bases stayed unmatched. Germline CDR1 LNHNV, CDR2 YYDKDF (reference sequence).